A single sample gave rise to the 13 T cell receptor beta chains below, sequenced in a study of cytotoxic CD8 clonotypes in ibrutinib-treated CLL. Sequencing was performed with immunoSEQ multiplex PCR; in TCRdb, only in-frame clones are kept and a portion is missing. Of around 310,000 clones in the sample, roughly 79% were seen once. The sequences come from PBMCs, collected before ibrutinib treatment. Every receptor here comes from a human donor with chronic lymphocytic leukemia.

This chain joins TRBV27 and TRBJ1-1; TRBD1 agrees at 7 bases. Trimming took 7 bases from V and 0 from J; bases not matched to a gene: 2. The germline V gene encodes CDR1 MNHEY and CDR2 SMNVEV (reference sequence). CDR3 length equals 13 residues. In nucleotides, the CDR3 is TGTGCCAGCAAGACAGGGCTGAACACTGAAGCTTTCTTT. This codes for CASKTGLNTEAFF.

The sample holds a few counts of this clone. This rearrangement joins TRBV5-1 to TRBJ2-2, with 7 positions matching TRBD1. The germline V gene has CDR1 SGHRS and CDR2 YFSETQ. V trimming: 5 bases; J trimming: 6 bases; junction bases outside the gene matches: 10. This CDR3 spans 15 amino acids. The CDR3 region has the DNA TGCGCCAGCAGACAGGGGCCGCCAAACCCCGGGGAGCTGTTTTTT. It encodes CASRQGPPNPGELFF.

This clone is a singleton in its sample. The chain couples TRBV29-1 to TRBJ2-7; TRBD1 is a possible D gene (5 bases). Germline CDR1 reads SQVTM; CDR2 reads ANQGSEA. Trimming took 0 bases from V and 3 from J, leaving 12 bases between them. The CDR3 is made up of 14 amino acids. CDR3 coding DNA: TGCAGCGTTGAAGATCGTCAGGGTGGCTACGAGCAGTACTTC. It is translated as CSVEDRQGGYEQYF.

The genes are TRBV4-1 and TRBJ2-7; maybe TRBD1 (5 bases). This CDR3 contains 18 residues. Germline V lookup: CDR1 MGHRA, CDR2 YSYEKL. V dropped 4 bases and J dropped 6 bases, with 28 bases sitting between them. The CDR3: CASSPAGYGATKLSEQYF. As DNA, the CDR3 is TGCGCCAGCAGCCCTGCAGGTTATGGGGCGACCAAGCTCTCCGAGCAGTACTTC.

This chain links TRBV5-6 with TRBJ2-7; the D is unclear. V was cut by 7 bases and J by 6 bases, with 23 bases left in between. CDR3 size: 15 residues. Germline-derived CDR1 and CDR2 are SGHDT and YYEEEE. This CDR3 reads CASCKTRIQEPEQYF. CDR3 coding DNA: TGTGCCAGCTGTAAAACTCGAATTCAGGAACCCGAGCAGTACTTC.

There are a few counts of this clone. As DNA, the CDR3 is TGTGCCAGCAGCGATCGACAGTCCTCCTACAATGAGCAGTTCTTC. This sequence encodes CASSDRQSSYNEQFF. J is TRBJ2-1 and V is TRBV2; a possible D gene is TRBD1 (5 bases). Germline V CDR1 and CDR2: SNHLY, FYNNEI. Trimming shortened V by 6 bases and J by 0 bases, and 12 bases separated the two germline ends. The CDR3 length is 15 residues.

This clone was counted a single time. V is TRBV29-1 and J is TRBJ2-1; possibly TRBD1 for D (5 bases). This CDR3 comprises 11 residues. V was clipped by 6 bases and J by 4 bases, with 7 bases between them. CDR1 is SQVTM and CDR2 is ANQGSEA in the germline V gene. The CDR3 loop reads CSVDSYNEQFF. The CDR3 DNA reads TGCAGCGTCGACAGTTACAATGAGCAGTTCTTC.

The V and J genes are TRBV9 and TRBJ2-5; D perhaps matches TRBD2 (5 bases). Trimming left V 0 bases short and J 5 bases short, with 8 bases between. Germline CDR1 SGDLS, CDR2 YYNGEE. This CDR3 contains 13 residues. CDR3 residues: CASSVGGGETQYF. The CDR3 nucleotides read TGTGCCAGCAGCGTAGGAGGCGGGGAGACCCAGTACTTC. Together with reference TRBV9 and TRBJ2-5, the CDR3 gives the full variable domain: DSGVTQTPKHLITATGQRVTLRCSPRSGDLSVYWYQQSLDQGLQFLIQYYNGEERAKGNILERFSAQQFPDLHSELNLSSLELGDSALYFCASSVGGGETQYFGPGTRLLVL.

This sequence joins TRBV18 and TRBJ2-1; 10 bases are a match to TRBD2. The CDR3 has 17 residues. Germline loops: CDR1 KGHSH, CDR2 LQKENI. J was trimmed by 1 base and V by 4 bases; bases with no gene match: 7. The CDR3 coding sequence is TGTGCCAGCTCACTGAGCTCTAGCGGGAGTTCCTACAATGAGCAGTTCTTC. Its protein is CASSLSSSGSSYNEQFF.

CDR3: CASSRDRGKNIQYF. The CDR3 nucleotides read TGTGCCAGCTCACGGGACAGGGGCAAAAACATTCAGTACTTC. The J gene is TRBJ2-4, the V gene TRBV18; 10 bases map to TRBD1. Germline V gives CDR1 KGHSH, CDR2 LQKENI. The CDR3 has 14 residues. V trimming: 4 bases; J trimming: 3 bases; junction bases outside the gene matches: 0.

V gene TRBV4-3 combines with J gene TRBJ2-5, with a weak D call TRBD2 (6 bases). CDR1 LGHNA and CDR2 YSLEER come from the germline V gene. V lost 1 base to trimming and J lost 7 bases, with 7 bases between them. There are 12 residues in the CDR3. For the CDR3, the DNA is TGCGCCAGCAGCCAAGTGGGGGGGACCCAGTACTTC. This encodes CASSQVGGTQYF.

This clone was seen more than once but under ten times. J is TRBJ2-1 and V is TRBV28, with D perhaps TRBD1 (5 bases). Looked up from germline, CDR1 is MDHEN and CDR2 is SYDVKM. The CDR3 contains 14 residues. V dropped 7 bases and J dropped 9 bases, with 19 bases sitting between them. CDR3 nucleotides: TGTGCCAGCACCCTCAGGGTGAGACAGAGTGAGCAGTTCTTC. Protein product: CASTLRVRQSEQFF.

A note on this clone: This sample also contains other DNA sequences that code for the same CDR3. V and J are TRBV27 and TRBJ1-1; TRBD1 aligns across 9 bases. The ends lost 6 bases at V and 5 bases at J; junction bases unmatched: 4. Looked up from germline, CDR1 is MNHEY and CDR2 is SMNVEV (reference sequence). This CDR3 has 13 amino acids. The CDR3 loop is CASSLTGGTEAFF. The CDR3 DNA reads TGTGCCAGCAGCCTGACAGGGGGGACTGAAGCTTTCTTT.